The 10 T cell receptor beta chains reported below all come from one sample, sequenced in a study of regulatory T cells in long-lasting Graves disease. Relying on iRepertoire HTBI primers and Arm-PCR of CDR3 regions, the team built TCR beta libraries. TCRdb re-derived calls from the multiplex PCR reads in MiXCR, one entry per CDR3 protein. The data show a few hundred thousand distinct CDR3 sequences, with 12% seen just once and over 15% held by the top ten. As to time point: newly diagnosed GD, antithyroid drugs for less than 3 months. The TCR library was prepared using RNA isolated from PBMCs. The same specimen was also included in a second study, on T cells in Graves' hyperthyroidism and ophthalmopathy.

Sequenced here: peripheral blood mononuclear cells (PBMCs), sampled at new diagnosis, from a patient treated with antithyroid drugs. These receptors were obtained from a woman younger than 35 with Graves disease.

At least ten counts were recorded for this clonotype. This chain joins TRBV2 and TRBJ2-3; no clear D. The CDR3 consists of 11 residues. Germline CDR1 reads SNHLY; CDR2 reads FYNNEI. V dropped 2 bases and J dropped 4 bases, with 1 base sitting between them. The CDR3 loop is CASSEPDTQYF. The CDR3 bases are TGTGCCAGCAGTGAACCAGATACGCAGTATTTT.

J is TRBJ2-6 and V is TRBV19; D not certain. The V gene's germline CDR1 is LNHDA and CDR2 SQIVND (reference sequence). This CDR3 comprises 19 residues. V was clipped by 2 bases and J by 0 bases, with 17 bases between them. CDR3 in amino acids: CASSIPGRAHTSGANVLTF. The CDR3 DNA reads TGTGCCAGTAGTATACCAGGTCGGGCCCACACCTCTGGGGCCAACGTCCTGACTTTC.

This clonotype came up many times. This CDR3 reads CASSLGLAGFTDTQYF. CDR3 in DNA: TGTGCCAGCAGCTTGGGGCTAGCGGGTTTCACAGATACGCAGTATTTT. The chain combines TRBV5-4 with TRBJ2-3; 8 bases line up with TRBD2. Germline V CDR1 and CDR2: SGHNT, YYREEE (reference sequence). The CDR3 is 16 amino acids. J lost 2 bases, V lost 0 bases, and 5 bases had no gene match.

This clonotype appeared many times. The gene calls are TRBV28 and TRBJ2-4; 8 bases match TRBD1. V dropped 5 bases and J dropped 7; count of bases not matched to a gene: 10. The CDR3 is made up of 15 amino acids. The germline V gene encodes CDR1 MDHEN and CDR2 SYDVKM. CDR3 nucleotide sequence: TGTGCCAGCAGTCCAGGACAGGGTTGGATGAACATTCAGTACTTC. It translates to CASSPGQGWMNIQYF.

This clonotype was found a few times. The chain links TRBV4-3 to TRBJ1-1; the D gene is possibly TRBD1 (5 bases). CDR1 LGHNA and CDR2 YSLEER come from the germline V gene. The CDR3 is 14 amino acids. Trimming took 4 bases from V and 5 from J, leaving 14 bases between them. For the CDR3, the DNA is TGCGCCAGCAGCCCGGGCGGGGGTGGGACTGAAGCTTTCTTT. Translated, it gives CASSPGGGGTEAFF.

This clonotype came up many times. V is TRBV4-3 and J is TRBJ1-2, with D uncertain. The CDR3 extends over 15 amino acids. The V gene lost 3 bases and the J gene lost 4 bases, with 15 bases spanning the gap. Per germline, CDR1 LGHNA and CDR2 YSLEER. The DNA for the CDR3 is TGCGCCAGCAGCCAGTTAGGTTCTGCTGGCTATGGCTACACCTTC. This translates into CASSQLGSAGYGYTF.

With respect to this clonotype: No conserved phenylalanine or tryptophan is present at the end of the CDR3, so a read error is the likely explanation. The CDR3 is CASIDGGINEQFS. The CDR3 DNA reads as TGTGCCAGTATAGACGGGGGGATCAATGAGCAGTTCTCC. This chain links TRBV19 with TRBJ2-1; 7 nucleotides align to TRBD2. The J segment lost 6 bases and the V segment lost 7 bases, leaving 6 bases of the junction unmatched. Germline V gene sequence: CDR1 LNHDA, CDR2 SQIVND (reference sequence). The CDR3 consists of 13 residues.

Many counts were recorded for this clonotype. In DNA, the CDR3 is TGTGCCAGCAGATCACAGGGGACTGAAGCTTTCTTT. Its protein product is CASRSQGTEAFF. The V and J genes are TRBV14 and TRBJ1-1; 7 nucleotides line up with TRBD1. V trimming: 6 bases; J trimming: 5 bases; junction bases outside the gene matches: 3. CDR1 is SGHDN, CDR2 FVKESK, per germline. The length of the CDR3 is 12 residues.

This clonotype appeared many times. The chain recombines TRBV3-1 with TRBJ1-2, with no clear D. Germline values: CDR1 LGHDT, CDR2 YNNKEL (reference sequence). V lost 4 bases and J lost 0, with 3 bases in between. There are 12 residues in the CDR3. The chain's CDR3 is CASSPANYGYTF. The DNA of the CDR3 is TGTGCCAGCAGCCCGGCTAACTATGGCTACACCTTC.

This chain joins TRBV12-3 or TRBV12-4 and TRBJ1-2, with 7 bases that match TRBD1. The CDR3 has 17 residues. Trimming cost V 4 bases and J 0 bases; bases outside gene matches: 11. CDR3 sequence (DNA): TGTGCCAGCAGTTACAGGGGTGAGGAAGACCCTAACTATGGCTACACCTTC. It yields the protein CASSYRGEEDPNYGYTF.